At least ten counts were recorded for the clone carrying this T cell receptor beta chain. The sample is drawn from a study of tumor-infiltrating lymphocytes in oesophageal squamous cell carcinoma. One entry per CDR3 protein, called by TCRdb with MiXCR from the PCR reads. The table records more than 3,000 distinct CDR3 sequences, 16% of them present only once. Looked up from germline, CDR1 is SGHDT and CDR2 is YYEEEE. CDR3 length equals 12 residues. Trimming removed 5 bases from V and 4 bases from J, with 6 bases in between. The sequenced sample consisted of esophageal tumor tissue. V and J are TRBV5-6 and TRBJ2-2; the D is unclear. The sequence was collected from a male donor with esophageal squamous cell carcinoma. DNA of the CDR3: TGTGCCAGCAGTCCCCGCACCGGGGAGCTGTTTTTT. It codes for CASSPRTGELFF.